This T cell receptor (beta chain) comes out of a study of somatic mutations in cytotoxic T cells in rheumatoid arthritis. Overall study: Peripheral blood samples of 25 to 35 ml EDTA were taken from patients directly after diagnosis and before treatment.

The protocol was immunoSEQ multiplex PCR, while the TCRdb copy is restricted to in-frame clones and leaves out a portion. Of 20,000 or so clones listed, roughly 85% were seen once; the top ten hold approximately 6.3%. Isolation of CD4+ and CD8+ cells used positive magnetic bead selection, with purity checked by flow cytometry. V lost 1 base, J lost 4 bases, and 12 bases stayed unmatched. CDR3 size: 18 residues. Germline assignment: CDR1 SGHDT and CDR2 YYEEEE. This receptor was taken from a woman in her 40s with rheumatoid arthritis. V is TRBV5-6 and J is TRBJ2-1; 9 nucleotides agree with TRBD2. The sequencing input was CD8+ T cells sorted from blood. CDR3: CASSLISGGPRRYNEQFF. Written as DNA, the CDR3 is TGTGCCAGCAGCTTGATTAGCGGGGGCCCCAGGAGGTACAATGAGCAGTTCTTC.